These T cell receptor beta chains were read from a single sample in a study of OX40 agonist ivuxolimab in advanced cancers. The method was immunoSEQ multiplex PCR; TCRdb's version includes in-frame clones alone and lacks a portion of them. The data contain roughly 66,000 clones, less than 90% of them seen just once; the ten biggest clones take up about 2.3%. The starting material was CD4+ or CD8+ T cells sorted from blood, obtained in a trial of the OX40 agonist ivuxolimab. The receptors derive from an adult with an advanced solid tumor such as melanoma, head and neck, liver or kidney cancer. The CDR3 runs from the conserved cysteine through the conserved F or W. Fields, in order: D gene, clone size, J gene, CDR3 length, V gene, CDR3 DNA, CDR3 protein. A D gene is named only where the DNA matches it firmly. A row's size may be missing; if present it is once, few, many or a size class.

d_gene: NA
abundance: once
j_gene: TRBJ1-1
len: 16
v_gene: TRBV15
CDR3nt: TGTGCCACCAGCAGAGTAACACAAGCCCTGAACACTGAAGCTTTCTTT
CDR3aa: CATSRVTQALNTEAFF

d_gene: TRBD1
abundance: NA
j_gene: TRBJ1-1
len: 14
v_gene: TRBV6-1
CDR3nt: TGTGCCAGCAGTCAGGACAGGGTTATGACTGAAGCTTTCTTT
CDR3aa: CASSQDRVMTEAFF

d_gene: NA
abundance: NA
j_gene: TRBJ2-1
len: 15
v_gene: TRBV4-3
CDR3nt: TGCGCCAGCAGCCAAGACAGTTCCTTCTACAATGAGCAGTTCTTC
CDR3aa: CASSQDSSFYNEQFF

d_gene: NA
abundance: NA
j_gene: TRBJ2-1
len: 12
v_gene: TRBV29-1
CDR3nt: TGCAGCGTTGGTGGTGGGGCAAATGAGCAGTTCTTC
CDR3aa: CSVGGGANEQFF

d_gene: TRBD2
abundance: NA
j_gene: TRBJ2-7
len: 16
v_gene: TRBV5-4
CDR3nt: TGTGCCAGCAGCTTGGCTCTAACGGGAGGGCCTTACGAGCAGTACTTC
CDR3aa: CASSLALTGGPYEQYF

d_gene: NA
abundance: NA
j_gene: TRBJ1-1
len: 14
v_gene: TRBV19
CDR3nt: TGTGCCAGTAGGGGGGGGCAGGGTTTCTCTGAAGCTTTCTTT
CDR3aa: CASRGGQGFSEAFF

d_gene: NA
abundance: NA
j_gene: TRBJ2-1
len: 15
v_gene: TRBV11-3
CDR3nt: TGTGCCAGCAGCAAGAGGGGGGGACGGTACAATGAGCAGTTCTTC
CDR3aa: CASSKRGGRYNEQFF

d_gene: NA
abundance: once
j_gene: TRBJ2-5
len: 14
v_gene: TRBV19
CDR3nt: TGTGCCAGTAGTATAGCACCAGGCCAAGAGACCCAGTACTTC
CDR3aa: CASSIAPGQETQYF

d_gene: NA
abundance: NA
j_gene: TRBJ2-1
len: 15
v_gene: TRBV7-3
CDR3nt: TGTGCCAGCAGCTTATGGCCCGACAGTTACAATGAGCAGTTCTTC
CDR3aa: CASSLWPDSYNEQFF

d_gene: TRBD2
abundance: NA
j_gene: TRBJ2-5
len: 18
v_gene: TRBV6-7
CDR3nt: TGTGCCAACCAGGGACCAAAGGGGACTAGCGGGAGGCAGGAGACCCAGTACTTC
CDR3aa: CANQGPKGTSGRQETQYF

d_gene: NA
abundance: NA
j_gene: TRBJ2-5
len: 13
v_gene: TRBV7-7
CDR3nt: TGTGCCAGCAGCTTGGGGTACCAAGAGACCCAGTACTTC
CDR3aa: CASSLGYQETQYF

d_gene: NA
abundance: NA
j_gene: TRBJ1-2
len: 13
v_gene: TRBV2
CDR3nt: TGTGCCAGCAGTGACAGGGCCAACTATGGCTACACCTTC
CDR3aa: CASSDRANYGYTF

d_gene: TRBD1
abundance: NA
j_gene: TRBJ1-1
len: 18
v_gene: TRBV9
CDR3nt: TGTGCCAGCAGCGTAGCTAGTGGGACAGGGAAAATAGGGTCTGAAGCTTTCTTT
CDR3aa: CASSVASGTGKIGSEAFF

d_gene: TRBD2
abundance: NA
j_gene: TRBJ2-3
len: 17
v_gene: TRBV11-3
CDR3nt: TGTGCCAGCAGCATCGGACTAGCGGGGCCAAACACAGATACGCAGTATTTT
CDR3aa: CASSIGLAGPNTDTQYF

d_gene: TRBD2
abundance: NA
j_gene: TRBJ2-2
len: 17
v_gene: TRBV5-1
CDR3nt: TGCGCCAGCAGCTGGACCCCTAGCGGGAGGGGGACCGGGGAGCTGTTTTTT
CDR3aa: CASSWTPSGRGTGELFF

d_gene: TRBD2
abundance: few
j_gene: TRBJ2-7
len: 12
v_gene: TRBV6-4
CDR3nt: TGTGCCAGACTAGCGGGATCGGGGGAGCAGTACTTC
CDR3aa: CARLAGSGEQYF

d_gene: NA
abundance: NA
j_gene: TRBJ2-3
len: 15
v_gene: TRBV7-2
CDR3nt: TGTGCCAGCAGCTTAAGGGCTAGCGACACAGATACGCAGTATTTT
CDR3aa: CASSLRASDTDTQYF

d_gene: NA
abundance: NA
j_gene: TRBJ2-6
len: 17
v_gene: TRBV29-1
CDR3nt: TGCAGCGTCCCCGTGATAAGAACCGACTCTGGGGCCAACGTCCTGACTTTC
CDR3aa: CSVPVIRTDSGANVLTF